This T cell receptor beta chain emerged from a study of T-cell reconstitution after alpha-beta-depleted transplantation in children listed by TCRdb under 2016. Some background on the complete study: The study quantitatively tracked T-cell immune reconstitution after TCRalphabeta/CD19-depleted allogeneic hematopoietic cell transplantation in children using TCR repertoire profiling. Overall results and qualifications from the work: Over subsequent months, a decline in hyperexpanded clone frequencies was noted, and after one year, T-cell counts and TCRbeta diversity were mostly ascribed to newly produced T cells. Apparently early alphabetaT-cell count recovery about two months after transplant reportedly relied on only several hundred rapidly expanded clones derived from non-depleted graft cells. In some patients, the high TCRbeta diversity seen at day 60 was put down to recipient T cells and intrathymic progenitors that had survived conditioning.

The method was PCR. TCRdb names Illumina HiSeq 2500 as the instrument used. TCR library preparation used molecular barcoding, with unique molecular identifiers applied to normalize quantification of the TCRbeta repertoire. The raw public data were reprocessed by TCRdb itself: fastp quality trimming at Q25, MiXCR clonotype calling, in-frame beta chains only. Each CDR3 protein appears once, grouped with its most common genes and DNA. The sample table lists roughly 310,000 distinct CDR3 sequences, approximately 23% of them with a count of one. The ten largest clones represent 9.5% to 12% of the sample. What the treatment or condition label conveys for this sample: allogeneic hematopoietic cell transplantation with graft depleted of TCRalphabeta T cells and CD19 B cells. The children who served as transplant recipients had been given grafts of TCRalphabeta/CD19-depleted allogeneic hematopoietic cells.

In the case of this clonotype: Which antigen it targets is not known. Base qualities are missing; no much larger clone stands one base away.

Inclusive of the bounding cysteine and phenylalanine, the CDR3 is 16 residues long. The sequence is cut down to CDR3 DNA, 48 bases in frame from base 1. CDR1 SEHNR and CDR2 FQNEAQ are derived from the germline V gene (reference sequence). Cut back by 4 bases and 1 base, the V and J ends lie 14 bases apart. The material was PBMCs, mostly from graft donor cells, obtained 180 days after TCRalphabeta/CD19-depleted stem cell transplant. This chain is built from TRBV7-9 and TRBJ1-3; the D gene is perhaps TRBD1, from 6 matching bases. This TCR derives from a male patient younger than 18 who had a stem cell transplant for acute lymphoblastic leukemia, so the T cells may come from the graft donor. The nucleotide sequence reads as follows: TGTGCCAGCAGCTCGAAAGAAACAGGGTCTGGAAACACCATATATTTT. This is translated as CASSSKETGSGNTIYF.